The 12 T cell receptor beta chains in this list originate from one sample, sequenced in a study of vaccination and CD4 T cells after COVID-19. The Oncomine TCR Beta short-read assay was applied to DNA of cultured CD4+ T cells. TCRdb analysed the PCR reads with MiXCR anew, one entry per CDR3 protein. The sample shows fewer than 5,500 distinct CDR3 sequences, around a fifth of them seen only once. As for treatment: approximately 9-day PBMC culture with coronavirus spike peptide pools or control peptides (ViraFEST assay). Antigens for these TCRs are unknown. Sequenced here: CD4+ T cells from blood, cultured in vitro, sampled after SARS-CoV-2 vaccination. The source is a human donor who had recovered from COVID-19.

The chain couples TRBV19 to TRBJ2-2; D ambiguous. CDR1 LNHDA and CDR2 SQIVND come from the germline V gene (reference sequence). CDR3 size: 14 residues. V lost 2 bases and J 5 bases, leaving 9 bases between the germline ends. The CDR3 loop is CASSIRFGTGELFF. The CDR3 DNA is TGTGCCAGTAGTATACGGTTTGGGACCGGGGAGCTGTTTTTT.

This clonotype counts as medium-sized. The V gene is TRBV6-1, the J gene TRBJ1-1, with D tentatively TRBD1 (6 bases). V lost 3 bases and J 4 bases, leaving 9 bases between the germline ends. The CDR3 has 13 amino acids. Germline loops: CDR1 MNHNS, CDR2 SASEGT. The CDR3 region has the DNA TGTGCCAGCAGTGATCGCAGGGGCACTGAAGCTTTCTTT. Encoded protein: CASSDRRGTEAFF.

This CDR3 reads CASSQSLDTQYF. The CDR3 DNA reads TGTGCCAGCAGTCAAAGCCTGGATACGCAGTATTTT. The gene calls are TRBV2 and TRBJ2-3; D ambiguous. Trimming removed 5 bases from V and 6 bases from J, with 9 bases in between. CDR1 and CDR2 from the germline V gene are SNHLY and FYNNEI. The CDR3 contains 12 residues.

This clonotype was detected only a few times. The genes are TRBV4-1 and TRBJ2-7, with 13 bases fitting TRBD2. CDR3 length equals 16 residues. Trimming removed 5 bases from V and 2 bases from J; junction bases left unmatched: 6. Germline V gives CDR1 MGHRA, CDR2 YSYEKL. CDR3 residues: CASSARTSGGTYEQYF. CDR3 DNA: TGCGCCAGCAGCGCCCGGACTAGCGGGGGCACCTACGAGCAGTACTTC.

Notes on this clonotype: One base separates it from a far larger clone, so it is likely a read error. The chain is built from TRBV7-2 and TRBJ2-7, with 12 bases fitting TRBD1. The CDR3 is 15 residues long. CDR1 SGHTA and CDR2 FQGNSA come from the germline V gene. CDR3 sequence reads: CASGLGDRGPYEQYF. The CDR3 coding sequence is TGTGCCAGCGGCTTAGGGGACAGGGGGCCCTACGAGCAGTACTTC.

A few counts support this clonotype. This sequence joins TRBV15 and TRBJ2-1; D not resolved. V shed 5 bases and J shed 7 bases, with 12 bases lying between them. The V gene's germline CDR1 is LNHNV and CDR2 YYDKDF (reference sequence). The CDR3 is 13 residues long. CDR3 nucleotides: TGTGCCACCAGCGGACGACTGATAAATGAGCAGTTCTTC. Residues: CATSGRLINEQFF.

This clonotype has more than one count but fewer than ten. At one end, the junction sequence differs from germline, possibly due to a read error. This chain links TRBV6-1 with TRBJ1-1; tentatively, D is TRBD1 (6 bases). Germline V gene lookup returns CDR1 MNHNS and CDR2 SASEGT. The CDR3 has 12 residues. CDR3 DNA: TGTGCCAGCAGTGAAAACCCGACAGGCTCCAGCTTT. The encoded protein is CASSENPTGSSF.

This clonotype appeared a few times. This chain links TRBV19 with TRBJ1-6, with no clear D. V was cut by 3 bases and J by 6 bases, with 15 bases left in between. Germline CDR1 and CDR2: LNHDA and SQIVND (reference sequence). This CDR3 is 16 amino acids long. CDR3 sequence: CASSIIGGRGNSPLHF. CDR3 DNA: TGTGCCAGTAGTATTATCGGTGGGCGGGGTAATTCACCCCTCCACTTT.

This clonotype has more than one count but fewer than ten. V and J are TRBV25-1 and TRBJ2-5; TRBD2 aligns across 10 bases. The ends lost 1 base at V and 4 bases at J; junction bases unmatched: 0. Germline values: CDR1 MGHDK, CDR2 SYGVNS. The length of the CDR3 is 14 residues. The CDR3 region is CASSELAGGETQYF. CDR3 coding DNA: TGTGCCAGCAGTGAATTAGCGGGGGGAGAGACCCAGTACTTC.

In this sample, this clonotype turned up a few times. V gene TRBV6-1 combines with J gene TRBJ2-7; 9 nucleotides line up with TRBD1. The germline CDR1 and CDR2 sequences are MNHNS and SASEGT. V lost 6 bases to trimming and J lost 4 bases; unmatched junction nucleotides: 13. CDR3 size: 16 residues. Here the CDR3 DNA reads TGTGCCAGCAGGTCAACTTCCGGGACAGGGATATACGAGCAGTACTTC. This sequence encodes CASRSTSGTGIYEQYF.

This clonotype was counted many times. The genes are TRBV20-1 and TRBJ2-1, with 12 bases that match TRBD2. CDR3 size: 15 residues. Germline trimming cut 2 bases from V and 5 bases from J; bases unmatched to any gene: 4. Germline lookup yields CDR1 DFQATT and CDR2 SNEGSKA (reference sequence). The CDR3 reads CSARRLAGANNEQFF. CDR3 DNA: TGCAGTGCTAGAAGACTAGCGGGGGCGAACAATGAGCAGTTCTTC.

The chain carries TRBV28 and TRBJ1-5, with D possibly matching TRBD1 (5 bases). Germline CDR1 is MDHEN and CDR2 is SYDVKM. CDR3 length: 15 amino acids. The V and J ends lost 4 bases and 2 bases respectively, with 12 bases between them. This chain's CDR3 is CASSSQGRRNQPQHF. Written as DNA, the CDR3 is TGTGCCAGCAGTTCTCAGGGTCGGCGCAATCAGCCCCAGCATTTT. The full variable domain, its missing parts supplied by reference TRBV28 and TRBJ1-5, is DVKVTQSSRYLVKRTGEKVFLECVQDMDHENMFWYRQDPGLGLRLIYFSYDVKMKEKGDIPEGYSVSREKKERFSLILESASTNQTSMYLCASSSQGRRNQPQHFGDGTRLSIL.